Following are 25 T cell receptor beta chains from one sample sequenced in a study of blood T cells in healthy people across ages. A second PCR, run for about 6 to 12 cycles, used a sample-barcoded 5' primer plus a J-beta primer mix. Using its own MiXCR run on the 5' RACE reads, TCRdb lists one record per CDR3 protein. The profile shows over a million distinct CDR3 sequences, less than 50% of them singletons. The sequenced sample consisted of blood. The origin of the receptors is an older woman in good health.

The V call is TRBV7-9, the J call TRBJ2-6; D call uncertain. From germline, CDR1 is SEHNR and CDR2 FQNEAQ (reference sequence). The V gene lost 3 bases and the J gene lost 0 bases, with 12 bases spanning the gap. CDR3 length equals 17 residues. CDR3 DNA sequence: TGTGCCAGCAGCTTGAGGCGACCGAGCTCTGGGGCCAACGTCCTGACTTTC. Protein: CASSLRRPSSGANVLTF.

The rearrangement joins TRBV6-1 to TRBJ1-4, with no clear D. CDR1 and CDR2 (germline): MNHNS, SASEGT. The CDR3 extends over 16 amino acids. Trimming removed 10 bases at V and 2 bases at J, with 20 bases between. In DNA, the CDR3 is TGTGCCACCCTTCGTGAGGGCGGGAGGACTAATGAAAAACTGTTTTTT. Its translation is CATLREGGRTNEKLFF.

In its sample, this clonotype was seen a few times. This chain's CDR3 is CAISESISGSMHEQFF. The CDR3, as DNA: TGTGCCATCAGTGAGTCGATCAGCGGGAGTATGCATGAGCAGTTCTTC. The chain combines TRBV10-3 with TRBJ2-1; the match to TRBD2 covers 8 bases. The germline V gene encodes CDR1 ENHRY and CDR2 SYGVKD. V was pared by 0 bases and J by 8 bases, with 9 bases of the junction left unmatched. The CDR3 spans 16 residues.

This clonotype appeared a single time. V usage is TRBV28 and J usage is TRBJ2-3; D not resolved. The CDR3 is 14 residues long. The V gene lost 2 bases and the J gene lost 4 bases, with 10 bases spanning the gap. Germline V gives CDR1 MDHEN, CDR2 SYDVKM. The CDR3 loop is CASSLSPPPDTQYF. CDR3 nucleotides: TGTGCCAGCAGTTTAAGCCCCCCTCCAGATACGCAGTATTTT.

J is TRBJ2-3 and V is TRBV11-2; D is unclear. V shed 5 bases and J shed 3 bases, with 9 bases lying between them. From germline, CDR1 is SGHAT and CDR2 FQNNGV. This CDR3 spans 13 amino acids. The CDR3 here is CASSALGTDTQYF. Here the CDR3 DNA reads TGTGCCAGCAGCGCCCTGGGAACAGATACGCAGTATTTT.

This clonotype has a handful of counts. The chain uses TRBV29-1 and TRBJ2-7, with D uncertain. The germline CDR1 and CDR2 sequences are SQVTM and ANQGSEA. V was clipped by 2 bases and J by 3 bases, with 8 bases between them. The CDR3 has 12 residues. CDR3 in amino acids: CSVENKGYEQYF. CDR3 bases: TGCAGCGTTGAAAACAAGGGCTACGAGCAGTACTTC.

The chain joins TRBV4-3 to TRBJ1-2; the D is unclear. Germline CDR1 LGHNA, CDR2 YSLEER. V shed 5 bases and J shed 4 bases, with 14 bases lying between them. The CDR3 has 14 amino acids. CDR3 DNA: TGCGCCAGCAGCGCGACGGAAGGGAGCTATGGCTACACCTTC. Protein: CASSATEGSYGYTF.

This clonotype has more than one count but fewer than ten. The chain combines TRBV2 with TRBJ2-3; 7 bases are shared with TRBD2. The CDR3 sequence is 16 residues long. Trimming at V came to 3 bases and at J to 0 bases, leaving 6 bases not matched to a gene. The germline CDR1 and CDR2 sequences are SNHLY and FYNNEI. This CDR3 reads CASSEGLADSTDTQYF. The CDR3 DNA reads as TGTGCCAGCAGTGAGGGGCTAGCGGACAGCACAGATACGCAGTATTTT.

This clonotype was detected only a few times. V is TRBV11-1 and J is TRBJ2-1, with D uncertain. This CDR3 spans 13 amino acids. Germline CDR1 reads SGHAT; CDR2 reads FQDESV (reference sequence). V was clipped by 5 bases and J by 5 bases, with 10 bases between them. DNA for the CDR3: TGTGCCAGCAGCAAGGCCCACAACAATGAGCAGTTCTTC. This gives the protein CASSKAHNNEQFF.

This clonotype turned up a few times. The genes are TRBV28 and TRBJ2-3; D is perhaps TRBD1 or TRBD2 (7 bases each). The CDR3 is 16 residues long. Germline V gene data show CDR1 as MDHEN and CDR2 as SYDVKM. Trimming pared 4 bases from V and 1 base from J, leaving 15 bases between. This chain's CDR3 is CASSSPGGEGTDTQYF. The CDR3 DNA follows: TGTGCCAGCAGTTCCCCAGGGGGGGAGGGCACAGATACGCAGTATTTT. Based on the CDR3 plus reference TRBV28 and TRBJ2-3, the full variable domain is DVKVTQSSRYLVKRTGEKVFLECVQDMDHENMFWYRQDPGLGLRLIYFSYDVKMKEKGDIPEGYSVSREKKERFSLILESASTNQTSMYLCASSSPGGEGTDTQYFGPGTRLTVL.

This chain links TRBV9 with TRBJ2-2; weak D call: TRBD2 (5 bases). Trimming took off 0 bases at V and 6 bases at J, with 9 bases between the two ends. The length of the CDR3 is 14 residues. Per the germline V gene, CDR1 is SGDLS and CDR2 is YYNGEE. CDR3 DNA: TGTGCCAGCAGCGTAGGCGGGTGGGCCGGGGAGCTGTTTTTT. Translating it yields CASSVGGWAGELFF. The variable domain in full, with the rest retrieved from reference TRBV9 and TRBJ2-2, is DSGVTQTPKHLITATGQRVTLRCSPRSGDLSVYWYQQSLDQGLQFLIQYYNGEERAKGNILERFSAQQFPDLHSELNLSSLELGDSALYFCASSVGGWAGELFFGEGSRLTVL.

This clonotype was seen only once. V gene TRBV6-2 or TRBV6-3 combines with J gene TRBJ2-5; TRBD2 matches 9 bases. CDR1 and CDR2 from the germline V gene are MNHEY and SVGEGT. This CDR3 is 14 amino acids long. V was pared by 8 bases and J by 4 bases, with 8 bases of the junction left unmatched. CDR3: CASFSSGSGETQYF. CDR3 DNA: TGTGCCAGCTTTAGTAGCGGGAGCGGAGAGACCCAGTACTTC.

V and J are TRBV25-1 and TRBJ1-2, with D uncertain. This CDR3 contains 11 residues. The V gene lost 3 bases and the J gene lost 8 bases, with 7 bases spanning the gap. CDR1 and CDR2 (germline): MGHDK, SYGVNS. The CDR3 protein is CASSELGGYTF. The CDR3 bases are TGTGCCAGCAGTGAGCTAGGGGGCTACACCTTC.

This clonotype was counted only a few times. The chain couples TRBV9 to TRBJ2-5, with 12 bases fitting TRBD2. CDR1 SGDLS and CDR2 YYNGEE come from the germline V gene. After removal of 0 bases from V and 5 bases from J, the junction contained 2 bases not matched to a gene. The CDR3 length is 15 residues. The CDR3 protein is CASSVAGTSGETQYF. The CDR3 coding sequence is TGTGCCAGCAGCGTAGCCGGGACTAGCGGGGAGACCCAGTACTTC.

V gene TRBV2 combines with J gene TRBJ2-5; 7 bases are a match to TRBD1. The V and J ends lost 6 bases and 5 bases, in that order; junction bases with no gene match: 6. CDR1 and CDR2 (germline): SNHLY, FYNNEI. The CDR3 is made up of 13 amino acids. The CDR3 nucleotides read TGTGCCAGCAGGGGGACAGTGGGGGAGACCCAGTACTTC. Encoded protein: CASRGTVGETQYF.

This clonotype appeared once. This sequence joins TRBV20-1 and TRBJ2-5; D unresolved. The germline V gene encodes CDR1 DFQATT and CDR2 SNEGSKA (reference sequence). The CDR3 totals 11 residues. V lost 4 bases and J 0 bases, leaving 3 bases between the germline ends. The chain's CDR3 is CSATHQETQYF. The CDR3 DNA sequence: TGCAGTGCTACCCACCAAGAGACCCAGTACTTC.

The chain joins TRBV28 to TRBJ2-3, with D possibly TRBD2 on 5 matching bases. This CDR3 region has 11 residues. Trimming took 7 bases from V and 14 from J, leaving 16 bases between them. The germline V gene has CDR1 MDHEN and CDR2 SYDVKM. The CDR3 is CASTLEARAYF. The CDR3 DNA is TGTGCCAGCACCCTGGAGGCCCGGGCGTATTTT.

Only a few counts were recorded for this clonotype. The V gene is TRBV6-6, the J gene TRBJ2-3; D might be TRBD2 (6 bases). This CDR3 has 17 amino acids. Trimming took off 0 bases at V and 2 bases at J, with 15 bases between the two ends. Germline V lookup: CDR1 MNHNY, CDR2 SVGAGI (reference sequence). The DNA of the CDR3 is TGTGCCAGCAGTTACTCTGGCTCTAGCGAGGACACAGATACGCAGTATTTT. It is translated as CASSYSGSSEDTDTQYF.

The chain is built from TRBV9 and TRBJ2-7; TRBD2 agrees at 9 bases. Germline V lookup: CDR1 SGDLS, CDR2 YYNGEE. The CDR3 is made up of 15 amino acids. Trimming took 0 bases from V and 5 from J; bases not matched to a gene: 6. CDR3 in DNA: TGTGCCAGCAGCGTAGATCCCGGGACTAGCCACGAGCAGTACTTC. It encodes CASSVDPGTSHEQYF.

As for this clonotype: One end of the junction varies from germline; a read error may be responsible. This chain connects TRBV20-1 to TRBJ2-5; unclear D gene. In germline, CDR1 is DFQATT, CDR2 SNEGSKA (reference sequence). The CDR3 covers 14 residues. In DNA form, the CDR3 reads TGCAGTGCTAGCGGGCCAAACGACCAAGAGACCCGGTACTTC. This codes for CSASGPNDQETRYF.

The chain's CDR3 is CASSRGVLNIQYF. The CDR3, as DNA: TGTGCCAGCAGCCGAGGTGTTTTAAACATTCAGTACTTC. V and J are TRBV11-2 and TRBJ2-4; D gene uncertain. Germline V gene data show CDR1 as SGHAT and CDR2 as FQNNGV. This CDR3 is 13 amino acids long. V was shortened by 5 bases and J by 6 bases, with 11 bases between the two germline ends.

The V gene is TRBV20-1, the J gene TRBJ2-1; tentatively, D is TRBD1 (6 bases). Germline CDR1 is DFQATT and CDR2 is SNEGSKA (reference sequence). The CDR3 extends over 14 amino acids. In DNA form, the CDR3 reads TGCGCTACTGAGGGGGACCTCAGGTACAATGAGCAGTTCTTC. Its translation: CATEGDLRYNEQFF.

This chain joins TRBV5-1 and TRBJ2-1, with 8 nucleotides matching TRBD2. Germline V CDR1 and CDR2: SGHRS, YFSETQ. This CDR3 comprises 21 residues. V lost 1 base and J lost 0; bases outside the gene matches: 18. The CDR3 reads CASSLSHFRPGGTPSYNEQFF. As DNA, the CDR3 is TGCGCCAGCAGCTTGTCCCACTTTCGGCCGGGAGGGACTCCCTCCTACAATGAGCAGTTCTTC. The variable domain in full, completed from reference TRBV5-1 and TRBJ2-1, reads KAGVTQTPRYLIKTRGQQVTLSCSPISGHRSVSWYQQTPGQGLQFLFEYFSETQRNKGNFPGRFSGRQFSNSRSEMNVSTLELGDSALYLCASSLSHFRPGGTPSYNEQFFGPGTRLTVL.

Regarding this clonotype: The junction differs from germline at one of its ends, possibly a read error. The chain links TRBV4-2 to TRBJ2-1, with 12 nucleotides matching TRBD2. The CDR3 is made up of 17 amino acids. Germline V gene data show CDR1 as LGHNA and CDR2 as YNFKEQ. As DNA, the CDR3 is TGTGCCAGCACTCTCTCCGGACTAGCGGGATCTTACAATGAGCTGTTCTTC. Its protein is CASTLSGLAGSYNELFF.

The chain combines TRBV7-8 with TRBJ1-6; D remains ambiguous. Germline V gene sequence: CDR1 SGHVS, CDR2 FQNEAQ. The germline V and J ends were trimmed by 0 bases and 3 bases, with 12 bases remaining between them. The CDR3 is 17 amino acids. CDR3 bases: TGTGCCAGCAGCTTAGCTTCGGGAGGGAGCTATAATTCACCCCTCCACTTT. Protein: CASSLASGGSYNSPLHF.